The TCR beta chain described here comes from a study of regulatory T cells in long-lasting Graves disease. Construction of TCR beta libraries relied on iRepertoire HTBI primers and on Arm-PCR targeting CDR3 regions. TCRdb reprocessed the multiplex PCR reads via MiXCR and lists one record per CDR3 protein. The table has about 540,000 distinct CDR3 sequences, about 13% seen once. Sample time point: newly diagnosed GD, antithyroid drugs for less than 3 months. Generation of the TCR library employed RNA extracted from PBMCs. EDTA tubes held roughly 9.2 milliliters of peripheral blood from each patient. This clonotype was seen more than once but under ten times. These data also formed part of another study, on T cells in Graves' hyperthyroidism and ophthalmopathy. That investigation notes: Calling Graves' hyperthyroidism stable meant ophthalmopathy did not progress within 18 months. Aged 18 to 65, the patients had hyperthyroidism that was newly diagnosed and had lasted under 2 months. Ophthalmopathy, as predicted by the model, came a median roughly 6.3 months after the prediction.

Sequenced material: peripheral blood mononuclear cells (PBMCs), taken at new diagnosis, from a patient treated with antithyroid drugs. The source of this sequence is a man younger than 40 with Graves disease.

CDR3 DNA: TGTGCCAGCAGTTACTCGACATTGGCTAACTATGGCTACACCTTC. The encoded protein is CASSYSTLANYGYTF. The V gene is TRBV6-6, the J gene TRBJ1-2, with D uncertain. The CDR3 is made up of 15 amino acids. The V gene lost 0 bases and the J gene lost 0 bases, with 8 bases spanning the gap. Germline V gene sequence: CDR1 MNHNY, CDR2 SVGAGI (reference sequence).